Listed here is a single T cell receptor beta chain. This sample was taken from a study of shared clonotypes between healthy human individuals. The naive CD8 subset, CD45RO-negative cells positively selected for CCR7, excluded terminally differentiated effector memory CD45RA+ cells. Approximately 210 ng DNA, around 30,000 T cell genomes, went into each sorted-subset replicate PCR. Measured with immunoSEQ multiplex PCR; TCRdb has only the in-frame clones, and not every one. The sample holds around 1.9 million clones, over 85% seen once. Between the trimmed V and J ends, which lost 4 bases and 8 bases, there was a span of 20 bases. The V gene's germline CDR1 is LGHNA and CDR2 YSLEER. The CDR3 consists of 15 residues.

Sequences were obtained from naive CD8+ T cells from PBMCs. The receptor was isolated from a man in his late teens or twenties in good health. Some clones in this sample may be carry-over from other donors' samples. V gene TRBV4-3 combines with J gene TRBJ1-2, with D perhaps TRBD1 (6 bases). CDR3 protein: CASSPGGRGPRGYTF. The CDR3 bases are TGCGCCAGCAGCCCGGGGGGCAGGGGACCTAGAGGCTACACCTTC.